The T cell receptor beta chain under discussion was sequenced for a study of beta chain features in type 1 diabetes. Overall study: Examined across all samples were around 110 million sorted cells.

Study findings and constraints: When Type 1 diabetes patients were examined, their TCRB CDR3s proved moderately but significantly shorter in all four CD4+ subsets.

Every bit of the isolated RNA underwent reverse transcription, so sequencing read expressed TCRB transcripts. Profiling relied on immunoSEQ multiplex PCR, and the TCRdb table lists in-frame clones only, not all of them. Of 640,000 or so clones in the sample, roughly 12% were seen once. Only a few counts were recorded for this clone. Its antigen remains unidentified. Germline V CDR1 and CDR2: SGHDT, YYEEEE. The CDR3 runs 11 residues. Trimming pared 0 bases from V and 10 bases from J, leaving 4 bases between. The chain combines TRBV5-6 with TRBJ1-4; D is uncertain. Material for sequencing was naive CD4+ T cells from blood. The receptor was isolated from a man in his late teens or twenties with type 1 diabetes. The CDR3 loop reads CASSLDGKLFF. CDR3 bases: TGTGCCAGCAGCTTGGACGGAAAACTGTTTTTT.